These 32 T cell receptor beta chains share one sample of origin, sequenced in a study of blood T cell repertoires in COVID-19. Only in-frame clones appear in the TCRdb table, and some are missing; sequencing was by immunoSEQ multiplex PCR. The sample lists around 180,000 clones, about 91% occurring once. Sequencing was performed on peripheral blood. These receptors all stem from a woman aged 25 to 39 with acute or convalescent COVID-19.

The CDR3 DNA sequence: TGTGCCAGCAGCAGGGGACAGGTGGACGAGCAGTACTTC. It specifies CASSRGQVDEQYF. The chain employs TRBV11-2 and TRBJ2-7; 8 bases line up with TRBD1. In germline, CDR1 is SGHAT, CDR2 FQNNGV. The CDR3 spans 13 residues. J gave up 5 bases and V 5 bases, and 5 bases lay outside the gene matches.

The sample holds one count of this clone. This chain joins TRBV5-4 and TRBJ2-1, with 9 bases that match TRBD2. V shed 1 base, J shed 9 bases, and the junction held 8 bases outside the gene matches. This CDR3 has 15 amino acids. Germline CDR1 reads SGHNT; CDR2 reads YYREEE (reference sequence). CDR3 nucleotides: TGTGCCAGCAGCTTGTCGACTAGCGGTCGAGCTGAGCAGTTCTTC. It yields the protein CASSLSTSGRAEQFF. Supplemented by reference TRBV5-4 and TRBJ2-1, the full variable domain reads ETGVTQSPTHLIKTRGQQVTLRCSSQSGHNTVSWYQQALGQGPQFIFQYYREEENGRGNFPPRFSGLQFPNYSSELNVNALELDDSALYLCASSLSTSGRAEQFFGPGTRLTVL.

A single count supports this clone. CDR3 DNA: TGTGCCAGCGAGGGGGTCATGCAGCCCCAGCATTTT. Its protein is CASEGVMQPQHF. This chain joins TRBV28 and TRBJ1-5; D is perhaps TRBD1 (6 bases). V lost 8 bases and J 7 bases, leaving 12 bases between the germline ends. The CDR3 length is 12 residues. CDR1 and CDR2 from the germline V gene are MDHEN and SYDVKM.

Only a few counts were recorded for this clone. The rearrangement joins TRBV19 to TRBJ2-1; TRBD2 might be the D (6 bases). Germline CDR1 LNHDA, CDR2 SQIVND (reference sequence). Trimming stripped 5 bases from V and 7 bases from J, with 18 bases between. The CDR3 is made up of 15 amino acids. The CDR3 loop is CASSQAAGIKNEQFF. DNA of the CDR3: TGTGCCAGTAGTCAGGCGGCGGGAATAAAGAATGAGCAGTTCTTC.

The chain recombines TRBV9 with TRBJ2-5, with D uncertain. Germline values: CDR1 SGDLS, CDR2 YYNGEE. This CDR3 has 12 residues. V was clipped by 0 bases and J by 4 bases, with 4 bases between them. This CDR3 is CASSVGGETQYF. CDR3 coding DNA: TGTGCCAGCAGCGTAGGAGGAGAGACCCAGTACTTC.

V and J are TRBV2 and TRBJ2-5, with 9 bases fitting TRBD1. This CDR3 has 16 residues. In germline, CDR1 is SNHLY, CDR2 FYNNEI. The trim removed 2 bases at V and 5 bases at J, leaving 9 bases unmatched. CDR3 DNA: TGTGCCAGCAGTGAAAGCGACAGGGGGATGAGGGAGACCCAGTACTTC. The encoded protein is CASSESDRGMRETQYF.

This sequence joins TRBV5-1 and TRBJ2-2; 11 bases agree with TRBD1. The junction had 3 bases not matched to a gene; V was cut back by 5 bases and J by 6 bases. The CDR3 totals 14 residues. Per germline, CDR1 SGHRS and CDR2 YFSETQ. Here the CDR3 DNA reads TGCGCCAGCAGAGTGGGACAGGGGGCCGGGGAGCTGTTTTTT. It translates to CASRVGQGAGELFF.

V gene TRBV7-6 combines with J gene TRBJ2-3; 10 nucleotides match TRBD2. V gave up 5 bases and J gave up 6 bases; unmatched junction bases: 14. Germline values: CDR1 SGHVS, CDR2 FNYEAQ. The CDR3 loop spans 17 amino acids. The DNA for the CDR3 is TGTGCCAGCAGCGCCGACCGCGAGCGGGAGGGCGTGGATACGCAGTATTTT. It specifies CASSADREREGVDTQYF.

This clone was picked up one time. This sequence joins TRBV28 and TRBJ2-1; D remains unclear. This CDR3 comprises 14 residues. Germline assignment: CDR1 MDHEN and CDR2 SYDVKM. The V and J ends lost 7 bases and 0 bases respectively, with 10 bases between them. As DNA, the CDR3 is TGTGCCAGCAAAACTACTTCCTCCTACAATGAGCAGTTCTTC. Translation gives CASKTTSSYNEQFF.

V and J are TRBV2 and TRBJ2-1, with 8 bases aligning to TRBD2. Trimming at V came to 6 bases and at J to 10 bases, leaving 5 bases not matched to a gene. Germline V gene sequence: CDR1 SNHLY, CDR2 FYNNEI. The CDR3 length is 12 residues. CDR3 residues: CASSPGGGEQFF. Here the CDR3 DNA reads TGTGCCAGCAGCCCGGGAGGGGGAGAGCAGTTCTTC.

V and J are TRBV21-1 and TRBJ2-7; the DNA was not used to check the table's D call, TRBD1. TRBV21-1 is a pseudogene segment. The CDR3 contains 16 residues. The CDR3 reads CASSKALPTDSYEQYF. DNA for the CDR3: TGTGCCAGCAGCAAAGCGCTCCCGACAGACTCCTACGAGCAGTACTTC.

The chain uses TRBV20-1 and TRBJ2-1, with 7 bases identical to TRBD1. Losses at the gene ends were 6 bases for V and 5 bases for J; bases not matched to a gene: 4. The CDR3 has 12 amino acids. Germline CDR1 and CDR2: DFQATT and SNEGSKA (reference sequence). This CDR3 reads CSASDRDNEQFF. The CDR3 bases are TGCAGTGCCAGTGACAGGGACAATGAGCAGTTCTTC.

This chain joins TRBV12-3 or TRBV12-4 and TRBJ1-1; D ambiguous. Deletions cut 6 bases from V and 1 base from J, with 6 bases between. The CDR3 sequence is 12 residues long. CDR3 in amino acids: CASSYQNTEAFF. The DNA for the CDR3 is TGTGCCAGCAGCTATCAGAACACTGAAGCTTTCTTT.

This chain connects TRBV11-2 to TRBJ2-2; 12 bases agree with TRBD1. Germline values: CDR1 SGHAT, CDR2 FQNNGV. With V trimmed by 4 bases and J by 11 bases, 5 bases remained unmatched. The CDR3 totals 14 residues. CDR3 nucleotides: TGTGCCAGCAGCTCCGGGACAGGGGGCAGAGAGCTGTTTTTT. It codes for CASSSGTGGRELFF.

The rearrangement uses TRBV29-1 and TRBJ1-4, with no clear D. This CDR3 has 13 amino acids. CDR1 and CDR2 from the germline V gene are SQVTM and ANQGSEA. Deletions cut 5 bases from V and 7 bases from J, with 14 bases between. CDR3 nucleotides: TGCAGCGTTATCCCAGGTCCTGGTGAAAAACTGTTTTTT. It yields the protein CSVIPGPGEKLFF. The full variable domain, its missing parts supplied by reference TRBV29-1 and TRBJ1-4, is SAVISQKPSRDICQRGTSLTIQCQVDSQVTMMFWYRQQPGQSLTLIATANQGSEATYESGFVIDKFPISRPNLTFSTLTVSNMSPEDSSIYLCSVIPGPGEKLFFGSGTQLSVL.

The V gene is TRBV2, the J gene TRBJ2-2; D is possibly TRBD2 (6 bases). This CDR3 has 13 residues. CDR1 SNHLY and CDR2 FYNNEI come from the germline V gene. Deletions cut 8 bases from V and 6 bases from J, with 13 bases between. CDR3 in DNA: TGTGCCAGCGTGCGTCTAGCGCCCGGGGAGCTGTTTTTT. It yields the protein CASVRLAPGELFF.

With regard to this clone: The junction shows a germline mismatch at one end, possibly a read error. V gene TRBV10-3 combines with J gene TRBJ1-5; perhaps TRBD1 as D (6 bases). This CDR3 has 15 residues. Per germline, CDR1 ENHRY and CDR2 SYGVKD. Written as DNA, the CDR3 is TGTGCCATCAATGAGGGAGGACAGCCGAGTCAGCCCCAGCATTTT. Amino acid sequence: CAINEGGQPSQPQHF.

This chain links TRBV7-9 with TRBJ2-5; perhaps TRBD1 as D (6 bases). The germline V gene encodes CDR1 SEHNR and CDR2 FQNEAQ (reference sequence). Trimming took 3 bases from V and 6 from J, leaving 14 bases between them. The CDR3 loop spans 14 amino acids. The CDR3 here is CASSFEQGFQTQYF. CDR3 coding DNA: TGTGCCAGCAGCTTTGAACAGGGTTTCCAGACCCAGTACTTC.

The chain uses TRBV25-1 and TRBJ2-3; TRBD2 matches 14 bases. CDR1 is MGHDK, CDR2 SYGVNS, per germline. The ends lost 1 base at V and 8 bases at J; junction bases unmatched: 5. This CDR3 has 16 residues. CDR3: CASSESNGLAGGTQYF. In DNA, the CDR3 is TGTGCCAGCAGTGAATCAAATGGACTAGCGGGAGGTACGCAGTATTTT. Combining the CDR3 with reference TRBV25-1 and TRBJ2-3 gives the whole variable domain EADIYQTPRYLVIGTGKKITLECSQTMGHDKMYWYQQDPGMELHLIHYSYGVNSTEKGDLSSESTVSRIRTEHFPLTLESARPSHTSQYLCASSESNGLAGGTQYFGPGTRLTVL.

CDR3 protein: CASSVELADNEQFF. The CDR3 nucleotides read TGTGCCAGCAGCGTTGAACTAGCAGACAATGAGCAGTTCTTC. This chain links TRBV9 with TRBJ2-1, with D perhaps TRBD2 (6 bases). This CDR3 is 14 amino acids long. In germline, CDR1 is SGDLS, CDR2 YYNGEE. Trimming cost V 2 bases and J 5 bases, with 11 bases left between them.

The chain links TRBV30 to TRBJ2-7; tentatively, D is TRBD1 (6 bases). The V gene lost 0 bases and the J gene lost 0 bases, with 12 bases spanning the gap. This CDR3 has 15 amino acids. Germline CDR1 is GTSNPN and CDR2 is SVGIG (reference sequence). CDR3 sequence (DNA): TGTGCCTGGAGTGTATTGGGGGCAAGCTCCTACGAGCAGTACTTC. This sequence encodes CAWSVLGASSYEQYF. Full variable domain (outside the CDR3, taken from reference TRBV30 and TRBJ2-7): SQTIHQWPATLVQPVGSPLSLECTVEGTSNPNLYWYRQAAGRGLQLLFYSVGIGQISSEVPQNLSASRPQDRQFILSSKKLLLSDSGFYLCAWSVLGASSYEQYFGPGTRLTVT.

The CDR3 DNA reads TGTGCCAGCAGCCTCGGGACAGATACGCAGTATTTT. Its protein is CASSLGTDTQYF. The rearrangement joins TRBV28 to TRBJ2-3, with D uncertain. Deletions cut 6 bases from V and 3 bases from J, with 7 bases between. The germline V gene has CDR1 MDHEN and CDR2 SYDVKM. The CDR3 contains 12 residues.

In nucleotides, the CDR3 is TGTGCCAGTCATCTAGCGGGAGGGGCTGAGTACTTC. This codes for CASHLAGGAEYF. The chain carries TRBV27 and TRBJ2-7, with 12 bases that match TRBD2. The CDR3 consists of 12 residues. Germline V gene lookup returns CDR1 MNHEY and CDR2 SMNVEV (reference sequence). J lost 11 bases, V lost 9 bases, and 8 bases had no gene match.

In this sample, this clone turned up once. The rearrangement uses TRBV7-9 and TRBJ1-1, with 7 bases identical to TRBD1. In germline, CDR1 is SEHNR, CDR2 FQNEAQ (reference sequence). Trimming at V came to 5 bases and at J to 8 bases, leaving 17 bases not matched to a gene. This CDR3 is 16 amino acids long. CDR3 nucleotides: TGTGCCAGCAGCCCCCTCGGCCGACAGGGAGGAGAAGAAGCTTTCTTT. Amino acids: CASSPLGRQGGEEAFF.

This clone showed up just once. The same CDR3 is also encoded by other DNA sequences in this sample. The V and J genes are TRBV18 and TRBJ2-1; maybe TRBD2 (5 bases). Germline V lookup: CDR1 KGHSH, CDR2 LQKENI. This CDR3 is built from 15 residues. V was pared by 3 bases and J by 1 base, with 10 bases between. For the CDR3, the DNA is TGTGCCAGCTCACCTCCAAGCGGATCCTACAATGAGCAGTTCTTC. Translated: CASSPPSGSYNEQFF. The variable domain in full, with the rest retrieved from reference TRBV18 and TRBJ2-1, is NAGVMQNPRHLVRRRGQEARLRCSPMKGHSHVYWYRQLPEEGLKFMVYLQKENIIDESGMPKERFSAEFPKEGPSILRIQQVVRGDSAAYFCASSPPSGSYNEQFFGPGTRLTVL.

This clone was detected a few times. This chain links TRBV9 with TRBJ1-5; D is possibly TRBD1 (6 bases). The CDR3 spans 13 residues. Trimming removed 6 bases at V and 1 base at J, with 8 bases between. From germline, CDR1 is SGDLS and CDR2 YYNGEE. CDR3 amino acids: CASKGDSNQPQHF. The CDR3 DNA reads TGTGCCAGCAAGGGGGACAGCAATCAGCCCCAGCATTTT.

This chain uses TRBV5-6 with TRBJ2-1, with D unclear. Per germline, CDR1 SGHDT and CDR2 YYEEEE. V was cut by 3 bases and J by 7 bases, with 11 bases left in between. The CDR3 contains 13 residues. The CDR3 DNA follows: TGTGCCAGCAGCTACCTAGTGAGTAATGAGCAGTTCTTC. Its protein is CASSYLVSNEQFF. Full variable domain (outside the CDR3, taken from reference TRBV5-6 and TRBJ2-1): DAGVTQSPTHLIKTRGQQVTLRCSPKSGHDTVSWYQQALGQGPQFIFQYYEEEERQRGNFPDRFSGHQFPNYSSELNVNALLLGDSALYLCASSYLVSNEQFFGPGTRLTVL.

J is TRBJ2-3 and V is TRBV2; a weak D match, TRBD2 (5 bases). CDR1 and CDR2 (germline): SNHLY, FYNNEI. V lost 8 bases and J lost 1, with 13 bases in between. CDR3 length equals 14 residues. The DNA for the CDR3 is TGTGCCAGCCGGGGTTCTTTCCGCACAGATACGCAGTATTTT. Residues: CASRGSFRTDTQYF.

CDR3 coding DNA: TGTGCCAGCAGCCCCGGGACTAGCCCCGAGCAGTACTTC. It encodes CASSPGTSPEQYF. This sequence joins TRBV11-2 and TRBJ2-7; 9 bases map to TRBD2. This CDR3 is 13 amino acids long. In germline, CDR1 is SGHAT, CDR2 FQNNGV. V gave up 5 bases and J gave up 6 bases; unmatched junction bases: 5.

The chain has TRBV5-1 and TRBJ2-1; D is perhaps TRBD2 (6 bases). Germline V gene sequence: CDR1 SGHRS, CDR2 YFSETQ. The CDR3 runs to 13 residues. The V end was cut by 0 bases, the J end by 11 bases, with 12 bases between. Written as DNA, the CDR3 is TGCGCCAGCAGCTTGGGGACTACCCCCCAGCAGTTCTTC. This encodes CASSLGTTPQQFF.

The J gene is TRBJ1-4, the V gene TRBV28, with TRBD1 as a possible D gene (5 bases). Trimming took 4 bases from V and 3 from J, leaving 12 bases between them. The CDR3 contains 15 residues. The germline V gene encodes CDR1 MDHEN and CDR2 SYDVKM. This CDR3 is CASSSTGGANEKLFF. The DNA of the CDR3 is TGTGCCAGCAGTTCGACCGGGGGAGCTAATGAAAAACTGTTTTTT.

The chain combines TRBV7-6 with TRBJ2-5, with 10 bases identical to TRBD1. Germline V gene sequence: CDR1 SGHVS, CDR2 FNYEAQ. This CDR3 region has 15 residues. With V trimmed by 4 bases and J by 4 bases, 6 bases remained unmatched. The CDR3 nucleotides read TGTGCCAGCAGCTCGGACAGGGGGTATGGAGAGACCCAGTACTTC. Its translation: CASSSDRGYGETQYF.